A single sample is the source of the 20 T cell receptor beta chains below, sequenced in a study of T-cell reconstitution after alpha-beta-depleted transplantation in children. Researchers prepared the TCRbeta library using unique molecular identifiers, the study reports. TCRdb itself ran the PCR reads through MiXCR, one entry per CDR3 protein. The sample records 360,000 or so distinct CDR3 sequences, just over 20% being singletons. Material: PBMCs from the stem cell graft donor, obtained from the stem cell graft. Receptors originate from a human donor who donated a stem cell graft to a child with acute myeloid leukemia.

The chain joins TRBV7-9 to TRBJ2-2; 7 nucleotides agree with TRBD1. CDR3 length: 15 amino acids. After removal of 4 bases from V and 1 base from J, the junction contained 3 bases not matched to a gene. The V gene's germline CDR1 is SEHNR and CDR2 FQNEAQ (reference sequence). The CDR3 here is CASSSDRLNTGELFF. In DNA form, the CDR3 reads TGTGCCAGCAGCTCGGACAGGTTGAACACCGGGGAGCTGTTTTTT.

This clonotype was detected a few times. The V gene is TRBV6-1, the J gene TRBJ2-5; 8 bases match TRBD1. Losses at the gene ends were 3 bases for V and 3 bases for J; bases not matched to a gene: 9. Germline V gene sequence: CDR1 MNHNS, CDR2 SASEGT. This CDR3 is built from 16 residues. The CDR3 loop reads CASSDFVTGVKETQYF. The CDR3 region has the DNA TGTGCCAGCAGTGATTTCGTGACAGGGGTGAAAGAGACCCAGTACTTC.

There are a few counts of this clonotype. The V call is TRBV27, the J call TRBJ1-2; 9 positions match TRBD1. Germline CDR1 is MNHEY and CDR2 is SMNVEV (reference sequence). The CDR3 runs to 14 residues. The J segment lost 8 bases and the V segment lost 7 bases, leaving 11 bases of the junction unmatched. DNA of the CDR3: TGTGCCAGCAAAATAGTAGGAGGGACAGGGGGCTACACCTTC. Amino acid sequence: CASKIVGGTGGYTF.

This clonotype came up many times. The chain uses TRBV12-3 or TRBV12-4 and TRBJ2-1, with D unclear. The CDR3 sequence is 12 residues long. V dropped 6 bases and J dropped 4 bases, with 7 bases sitting between them. CDR3 in amino acids: CASRVTYNEQFF. CDR3 nucleotide sequence: TGTGCCAGCAGGGTTACTTACAATGAGCAGTTCTTC.

This clonotype has just a few counts. The chain carries TRBV20-1 and TRBJ2-7; 7 bases fit TRBD2. V lost 6 bases to trimming and J lost 3 bases; unmatched junction nucleotides: 5. The CDR3 consists of 12 residues. Germline values: CDR1 DFQATT, CDR2 SNEGSKA (reference sequence). The CDR3 is CSAFSSGYEQYF. CDR3 DNA: TGCAGTGCCTTCTCTAGCGGCTACGAGCAGTACTTC.

The sample holds a few counts of this clonotype. The chain links TRBV20-1 to TRBJ2-7; D may correspond to TRBD1 or TRBD2 (5 bases each). This CDR3 is built from 14 residues. The V end was cut by 3 bases, the J end by 5 bases, with 17 bases between. The germline gives CDR1 DFQATT, CDR2 SNEGSKA (reference sequence). The CDR3 DNA reads TGCAGTGCTAGGGTGTTGGGGACCCCCCACGAGCAGTACTTC. Encoded protein: CSARVLGTPHEQYF.

This clonotype has ten or more counts. This chain's CDR3 is CASSETPGYGYTF. As DNA, the CDR3 is TGTGCCAGCAGTGAAACCCCAGGCTATGGCTACACCTTC. The V call is TRBV6-1, the J call TRBJ1-2; D is undetermined. The CDR3 contains 13 residues. V was cut by 2 bases and J by 4 bases, with 8 bases left in between. The V gene's germline CDR1 is MNHNS and CDR2 SASEGT.

In its sample, this clonotype was seen many times. This chain joins TRBV20-1 and TRBJ2-6; TRBD1 matches 7 bases. Germline V gives CDR1 DFQATT, CDR2 SNEGSKA (reference sequence). V was clipped by 1 base and J by 0 bases; unmatched bases: 6. CDR3 length equals 17 residues. DNA of the CDR3: TGCAGTGCTAGAGTGTCCGGGACAGTCTCTGGGGCCAACGTCCTGACTTTC. This encodes CSARVSGTVSGANVLTF.

This chain joins TRBV11-1 and TRBJ2-1, with 14 bases that match TRBD2. The J segment lost 8 bases and the V segment lost 4 bases, leaving 16 bases of the junction unmatched. The CDR3 has 19 residues. Germline CDR1 is SGHAT and CDR2 is FQDESV (reference sequence). In DNA, the CDR3 is TGTGCCAGCAGCTCTCCCCCCGGGACTAGCGGGGGTGCGGGGTATGAGCAGTTCTTC. Translated: CASSSPPGTSGGAGYEQFF.

This clonotype was counted at least ten times. This chain connects TRBV20-1 to TRBJ2-7; a weak D match, TRBD1 (6 bases). Germline CDR1 is DFQATT and CDR2 is SNEGSKA (reference sequence). V lost 3 bases to trimming and J lost 3 bases, with 18 bases between them. The CDR3 has 15 amino acids. CDR3 in DNA: TGCAGTGCTAGCGCTCAAGGGGGACACCTCTACGAGCAGTACTTC. The encoded protein is CSASAQGGHLYEQYF.

This clonotype has just one count. The missing conserved phenylalanine or tryptophan at the end of this CDR3 makes a read error likely. The chain joins TRBV27 to TRBJ1-6, with TRBD1 matching 8 bases. The CDR3 sequence is 13 residues long. Germline loops: CDR1 MNHEY, CDR2 SMNVEV (reference sequence). Unmatched junction bases numbered 5, after V lost 8 bases and J lost 8 bases. CDR3 DNA sequence: TGTGCCAGCGCAGGGGGCACCTATTCACCCCTCCACTTA. Translated, it gives CASAGGTYSPLHL.

This chain links TRBV5-1 with TRBJ2-2, with TRBD2 matching 10 bases. The CDR3 has 15 amino acids. Trimming at V came to 4 bases and at J to 6 bases, leaving 6 bases not matched to a gene. Germline-derived CDR1 and CDR2 are SGHRS and YFSETQ. The CDR3 region has the DNA TGCGCCAGCAGCCCCGAACTAGCGGGACCCGGGGAGCTGTTTTTT. The encoded protein is CASSPELAGPGELFF.

The gene calls are TRBV19 and TRBJ1-1, with D unresolved. Germline V gene sequence: CDR1 LNHDA, CDR2 SQIVND (reference sequence). The V gene lost 5 bases and the J gene lost 1 base, with 11 bases spanning the gap. The CDR3 is 14 amino acids. This CDR3 reads CASSSQAKNTEAFF. The CDR3 DNA reads TGTGCCAGTAGTTCCCAGGCGAAGAACACTGAAGCTTTCTTT.

As regards this clonotype: A read error may explain this, as a much larger clone is one base away. As the CDR3 is not closed by the conserved phenylalanine or tryptophan, this likely results from a read error. The chain links TRBV29-1 to TRBJ2-1, with 8 bases matching TRBD1. Trimming cost V 6 bases and J 0 bases; bases outside gene matches: 4. The CDR3 covers 14 residues. CDR1 and CDR2 (germline): SQVTM, ANQGSEA. The CDR3: CSVVTGVSYNEQFV. The CDR3 coding sequence is TGCAGCGTAGTGACAGGGGTCTCCTACAATGAGCAGTTCGTC.

This clonotype was seen a handful of times. The V and J genes are TRBV20-1 and TRBJ2-1; 10 bases fit TRBD2. CDR1 is DFQATT, CDR2 SNEGSKA, per germline (reference sequence). V was pared by 0 bases and J by 4 bases, with 15 bases of the junction left unmatched. CDR3 length equals 19 residues. The CDR3 region is CSARDKAWLAGALYNEQFF. The DNA for the CDR3 is TGCAGTGCTAGAGATAAAGCATGGCTAGCGGGAGCCCTATACAATGAGCAGTTCTTC.

In its sample, this clonotype was seen many times. The CDR3 is CASSLAGTTYEQYF. The CDR3 coding sequence is TGTGCCAGCAGTCTAGCGGGTACTACCTACGAGCAGTACTTC. The chain uses TRBV27 and TRBJ2-7, with 8 bases identical to TRBD2. Germline values: CDR1 MNHEY, CDR2 SMNVEV (reference sequence). The length of the CDR3 is 14 residues. The V and J ends lost 5 bases and 2 bases, in that order; junction bases with no gene match: 5.

This chain links TRBV20-1 with TRBJ2-7; D is perhaps TRBD2 (7 bases). Trimming pared 2 bases from V and 4 bases from J, leaving 12 bases between. In germline, CDR1 is DFQATT, CDR2 SNEGSKA (reference sequence). This CDR3 comprises 13 residues. Here the CDR3 DNA reads TGCAGTGCTAGACCTAGGGGGGGTTACGAGCAGTACTTC. It translates to CSARPRGGYEQYF.

The sample holds many counts of this clonotype. The rearrangement links TRBV7-6 to TRBJ1-1, with unresolved D. Germline V gene sequence: CDR1 SGHVS, CDR2 FNYEAQ. V gave up 2 bases and J gave up 1 base, with 5 bases separating them. This CDR3 contains 13 residues. CDR3 sequence (DNA): TGTGCCAGCAGCTTACTAGAGAACACTGAAGCTTTCTTT. This encodes CASSLLENTEAFF.

The table lists this clonotype with a few counts. The V and J genes are TRBV10-2 and TRBJ2-7; 8 bases match TRBD2. The germline CDR1 and CDR2 sequences are WSHSY and SAAADI. After removal of 0 bases from V and 7 bases from J, the junction contained 5 bases not matched to a gene. This CDR3 contains 14 residues. CDR3 residues: CASSESSGSWEQYF. For the CDR3, the DNA is TGCGCCAGCAGTGAGTCGAGCGGGAGCTGGGAGCAGTACTTC.

The table lists this clonotype with a few counts. This chain connects TRBV12-3 or TRBV12-4 to TRBJ1-3; D is ambiguous. The germline V and J ends were trimmed by 3 bases and 0 bases, with 15 bases remaining between them. CDR3 length: 17 amino acids. The CDR3 bases are TGTGCCAGCAGTTTCGCGGATCATAACTACTCTGGAAACACCATATATTTT. Translated, it gives CASSFADHNYSGNTIYF.